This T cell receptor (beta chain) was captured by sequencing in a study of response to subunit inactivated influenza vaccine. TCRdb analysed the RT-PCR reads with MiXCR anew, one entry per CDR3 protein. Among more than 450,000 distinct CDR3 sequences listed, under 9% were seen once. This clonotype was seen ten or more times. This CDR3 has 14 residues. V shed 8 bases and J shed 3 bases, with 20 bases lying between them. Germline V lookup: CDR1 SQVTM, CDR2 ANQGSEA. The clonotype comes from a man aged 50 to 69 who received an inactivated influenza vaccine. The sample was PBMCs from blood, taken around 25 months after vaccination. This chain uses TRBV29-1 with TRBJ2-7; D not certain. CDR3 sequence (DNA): TGCAGCTTCCCCGCGGCAGGACCTCACTACGAGCAGTACTTC. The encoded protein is CSFPAAGPHYEQYF.